This T cell receptor beta chain stems from a study of control samples from healthy donors and cancer patients. The trim removed 4 bases at V and 3 bases at J, leaving 5 bases unmatched. The CDR3 contains 14 residues. Per the germline V gene, CDR1 is LNHDA and CDR2 is SQIVND (reference sequence). Assay used: immunoSEQ multiplex PCR; TCRdb lists only in-frame clones, some missing. The sample includes about 110,000 clones, about 83% of them seen just once. V gene TRBV19 combines with J gene TRBJ1-1, with 7 bases aligning to TRBD1. Sequenced input: blood. This clonotype was sampled from a woman aged 50 to 60 in good health. This CDR3 is CASSRTGQYTEAFF. The DNA for the CDR3 is TGTGCCAGTAGTAGGACGGGACAGTACACTGAAGCTTTCTTT.